The 18 T cell receptor beta chains listed next were all sequenced from one sample in a study of identical twins. TCRdb passed the 5' RACE reads through MiXCR, listing each CDR3 protein once. In the table there are just under 650,000 distinct CDR3 sequences, 7.1% of which are singletons. The sample was also reused in another study, on yellow fever vaccine responses in identical twins.

Material for sequencing was PBMCs. The receptors here all came from a woman aged 18-29 years in good health.

Points on this clonotype: A much larger clone differs by one base, so this may be a read error. This sequence joins TRBV27 and TRBJ1-2, with D unresolved. This CDR3 spans 15 amino acids. V was trimmed by 0 bases and J by 2 bases, leaving 10 bases between them. Looked up from germline, CDR1 is MNHEY and CDR2 is SMNVEV (reference sequence). CDR3 protein: CASSLSKKGNYGYTF. The CDR3 DNA follows: TGTGCCAGCAGTTTATCGAAGAAAGGGAACTATGGCTACACCTTC.

This chain joins TRBV11-2 and TRBJ2-7, with 7 bases matching TRBD2. The CDR3 totals 15 residues. Germline CDR1 and CDR2: SGHAT and FQNNGV. V lost 7 bases, J lost 7 bases, and 16 bases stayed unmatched. CDR3 sequence: CASTPTRGGDGEQYF. CDR3 sequence (DNA): TGTGCCAGCACCCCCACCCGGGGAGGGGATGGGGAGCAGTACTTC.

This clonotype has a handful of counts. CDR3 sequence: CASSTGMLGNTIYF. The CDR3 region has the DNA TGTGCCAGCAGCACGGGGATGCTTGGAAACACCATATATTTT. The chain recombines TRBV11-3 with TRBJ1-3; no definite D call. Per germline, CDR1 SGHNT and CDR2 YENEEA. Trimming removed 5 bases at V and 3 bases at J, with 11 bases between. This CDR3 region has 14 residues.

This clonotype was recorded a few times. The chain carries TRBV11-2 and TRBJ2-1; 13 bases are a match to TRBD2. V dropped 3 bases and J dropped 6; count of bases not matched to a gene: 2. The CDR3 spans 15 residues. CDR1 is SGHAT and CDR2 is FQNNGV in the germline V gene. CDR3 nucleotides: TGTGCCAGCAGCTTTTGGACTAGCGGGGGCAATGAGCAGTTCTTC. Protein: CASSFWTSGGNEQFF. Full variable domain (remainder filled in from reference TRBV11-2 and TRBJ2-1): EAGVAQSPRYKIIEKRQSVAFWCNPISGHATLYWYQQILGQGPKLLIQFQNNGVVDDSQLPKDRFSAERLKGVDSTLKIQPAKLEDSAVYLCASSFWTSGGNEQFFGPGTRLTVL.

The CDR3 loop reads CASRRGTGGAEETQYF. Here the CDR3 DNA reads TGTGCCAGCAGGAGAGGGACAGGGGGCGCCGAGGAGACCCAGTACTTC. The chain couples TRBV2 to TRBJ2-5, with 12 bases fitting TRBD1. The CDR3 loop spans 16 amino acids. Unmatched junction bases numbered 10, after V lost 6 bases and J lost 5 bases. Germline lookup yields CDR1 SNHLY and CDR2 FYNNEI.

Many counts were recorded for this clonotype. The chain joins TRBV29-1 to TRBJ2-2; 10 nucleotides line up with TRBD2. The trim removed 6 bases at V and 6 bases at J, leaving 4 bases unmatched. The CDR3 consists of 13 residues. The germline gives CDR1 SQVTM, CDR2 ANQGSEA. The CDR3 nucleotides read TGCAGCGTGAGGACTAGCGGCGCCGGGGAGCTGTTTTTT. It specifies CSVRTSGAGELFF.

The chain has TRBV12-3 or TRBV12-4 and TRBJ1-2; no clear D gene. The CDR3 sequence is 12 residues long. The V end was cut by 3 bases, the J end by 7 bases, with 9 bases between. The CDR3 region is CASSFRLLGYTF. The CDR3 region has the DNA TGTGCCAGCAGTTTCCGCCTACTTGGCTACACCTTC.

This clonotype has only a few counts. The chain has TRBV10-3 and TRBJ2-1; TRBD2 matches at 13 bases. The germline gives CDR1 ENHRY, CDR2 SYGVKD. The CDR3 is 16 amino acids. Losses at the gene ends were 6 bases for V and 8 bases for J; bases not matched to a gene: 10. This CDR3 reads CAISALGLAGVDEQFF. Written as DNA, the CDR3 is TGTGCCATCAGCGCCTTAGGACTAGCGGGAGTAGATGAGCAGTTCTTC.

In this sample, this clonotype turned up a few times. This chain joins TRBV7-2 and TRBJ1-1, with unresolved D. Looked up from germline, CDR1 is SGHTA and CDR2 is FQGNSA. The CDR3 spans 13 residues. Deletions cut 0 bases from V and 4 bases from J, with 6 bases between. The CDR3 nucleotides are TGTGCCAGCAGCTTAGCCGCGGTCACTGAAGCTTTCTTT. Translating gives CASSLAAVTEAFF.

This clonotype occurred many times. The chain has TRBV6-1 and TRBJ1-2, with D tentatively TRBD1 (5 bases). This CDR3 is 13 amino acids long. Germline V gene data show CDR1 as MNHNS and CDR2 as SASEGT. V was cut by 6 bases and J by 4 bases, with 12 bases left in between. CDR3 sequence: CASSSDIVYGYTF. The CDR3 DNA is TGTGCCAGCAGCTCGGACATTGTCTATGGCTACACCTTC.

This clonotype was seen only a few times. The V call is TRBV5-1, the J call TRBJ2-3; weak D call: TRBD1 (6 bases). Looked up from germline, CDR1 is SGHRS and CDR2 is YFSETQ. This CDR3 has 15 residues. V lost 4 bases and J lost 4, with 16 bases in between. Here the CDR3 reads CASSLPGQFADTQYF. In DNA form, the CDR3 reads TGCGCCAGCAGCCTACCGGGACAATTCGCAGATACGCAGTATTTT.

A few counts support this clonotype. The V gene is TRBV20-1, the J gene TRBJ2-2, with TRBD2 matching over 8 bases. Germline CDR1 is DFQATT and CDR2 is SNEGSKA (reference sequence). The V gene end was trimmed by 4 bases and the J gene end by 8 bases; junction bases not matched to a gene: 9. The CDR3 runs to 14 residues. The CDR3 region has the DNA TGCAGTGCTACTCGGGAGGGCCCAAAAGGGGAGCTGTTTTTT. Translating gives CSATREGPKGELFF.

This clonotype came up a few times. The chain joins TRBV12-3 or TRBV12-4 to TRBJ2-2, with D uncertain. Between the trimmed V and J ends, which lost 6 bases and 4 bases, there was a span of 12 bases. The CDR3 runs to 14 residues. CDR3 bases: TGTGCCAGCAGCTCCGGCCAGGTCACCGGGGAGCTGTTTTTT. Encoded protein: CASSSGQVTGELFF.

This clonotype was seen a handful of times. The CDR3 reads CASREQGAGGYTF. The DNA for the CDR3 is TGTGCCAGCAGGGAACAGGGGGCAGGCGGCTACACCTTC. The chain recombines TRBV28 with TRBJ1-2, with TRBD1 matching 9 bases. Germline V lookup: CDR1 MDHEN, CDR2 SYDVKM. The CDR3 consists of 13 residues. V gave up 6 bases and J gave up 8 bases; unmatched junction bases: 7.

There are a few counts of this clonotype. The chain carries TRBV5-1 and TRBJ2-2, with a possible D match to TRBD1 (5 bases). Deletions cut 5 bases from V and 3 bases from J, with 14 bases between. The CDR3 runs 15 residues. Germline CDR1 and CDR2: SGHRS and YFSETQ. The CDR3 protein is CASRLGDRDTGELFF. The CDR3 region has the DNA TGCGCCAGCAGATTAGGCGACAGAGACACCGGGGAGCTGTTTTTT.

The rearrangement uses TRBV6-6 and TRBJ2-7, with D perhaps being TRBD1 or TRBD2 (5 bases each). V gave up 2 bases and J gave up 5 bases, with 10 bases separating them. The CDR3 runs to 13 residues. The V gene's germline CDR1 is MNHNY and CDR2 SVGAGI (reference sequence). DNA for the CDR3: TGTGCCAGCAGTTACGGGACGGCCAACGAGCAGTACTTC. This codes for CASSYGTANEQYF.

This sequence joins TRBV29-1 and TRBJ2-5; TRBD2 matches at 8 bases. CDR1 and CDR2 from the germline V gene are SQVTM and ANQGSEA. This CDR3 region has 13 residues. V lost 1 base and J lost 8; bases outside the gene matches: 6. CDR3 region: CSVEVEAGETQYF. The CDR3 DNA is TGCAGCGTTGAAGTAGAAGCGGGGGAAACCCAGTACTTC.

This clonotype was seen only a few times. The rearrangement joins TRBV5-1 to TRBJ2-1; D is unclear. The CDR3 totals 14 residues. Per germline, CDR1 SGHRS and CDR2 YFSETQ. Trimming cost V 0 bases and J 3 bases, with 7 bases left between them. CDR3 DNA: TGCGCCAGCAGCTTGGCCACTTTCTACAATGAGCAGTTCTTC. Translated, it gives CASSLATFYNEQFF.